The sequence of this TCR beta chain was determined in a study of OX40 agonist ivuxolimab in advanced cancers. Looked up from germline, CDR1 is KGHSH and CDR2 is LQKENI. V was pared by 4 bases and J by 1 base, with 3 bases of the junction left unmatched. This CDR3 region has 14 residues. TCRdb's table, derived via immunoSEQ multiplex PCR, lists solely in-frame clones and lacks some. Of about 91,000 clones listed, approximately 85% are singletons. The sequencing used CD4+ or CD8+ T cells sorted from blood, collected in a trial of the OX40 agonist ivuxolimab. This chain uses TRBV18 with TRBJ1-1; 7 nucleotides agree with TRBD1. The clonotype comes from an adult with an advanced solid tumor such as melanoma, head and neck, liver or kidney cancer. The CDR3 region has the DNA TGTGCCAGCTCACTTTCAGGGGGGAACACTGAAGCTTTCTTT. As protein: CASSLSGGNTEAFF.